These T cell receptor beta chains were read from a single sample in a study of shared clonotypes between healthy human individuals. Profiling relied on immunoSEQ multiplex PCR, and the TCRdb table lists in-frame clones only, not all of them. Seen here are 1.5 million to 1.9 million clones, about 98% observed once, and the top ten hold roughly 0.4%. Sequencing was carried out using naive CD4+ T cells sorted from blood. The source is a man aged 25-45 years in good health. Both conserved end residues are part of each CDR3. Each record gives: J gene, V gene, CDR3 protein.

j_call: TRBJ1-2; v_call: TRBV6-1; cdr3_aa: CASSESSGNYGYTF
j_call: TRBJ1-5; v_call: TRBV7-8; cdr3_aa: CASSLDGKRYSNQPQHF
j_call: TRBJ2-7; v_call: TRBV28; cdr3_aa: CASSLSSGRAYEQYF
j_call: TRBJ1-1; v_call: TRBV5-4; cdr3_aa: CASSPRVGTEAFF
j_call: TRBJ2-1; v_call: TRBV11-2; cdr3_aa: CASSWGSYEQFF
j_call: TRBJ2-1; v_call: TRBV5-4; cdr3_aa: CASSRGLAGARSYNEQFF
j_call: TRBJ2-3; v_call: TRBV6-1; cdr3_aa: CASTEGLARTDTQYF
j_call: TRBJ2-7; v_call: TRBV28; cdr3_aa: CATGTTMEDEQYF
j_call: TRBJ2-3; v_call: TRBV5-1; cdr3_aa: CASLGSTDTQYF
j_call: TRBJ2-7; v_call: TRBV6-5; cdr3_aa: CASSVGLAEEQYF
j_call: TRBJ2-7; v_call: TRBV28; cdr3_aa: CASSRGLAVYEQYF
j_call: TRBJ1-1; v_call: TRBV29-1; cdr3_aa: CSVARQGPGGIGAFF
j_call: TRBJ2-5; v_call: TRBV15; cdr3_aa: CATSRASGTSKETQYF
j_call: TRBJ2-3; v_call: TRBV5-1; cdr3_aa: CASSLFRTDTQYF
j_call: TRBJ1-2; v_call: TRBV25-1; cdr3_aa: CASRTPDYGYTF
j_call: TRBJ1-5; v_call: TRBV28; cdr3_aa: CATARQGRNQPQHF
j_call: TRBJ2-7; v_call: TRBV28; cdr3_aa: CASSFADRGTNYEQYF